Presented here are 6 T cell receptor beta chains from one specimen sequenced in a study of breast tumors, draining lymph nodes, adjacent tissues. TCRdb itself ran the multiplex PCR reads through MiXCR, one entry per CDR3 protein. Here the sample spans more than 14,000 distinct CDR3 sequences, roughly 50% being singletons. Material for sequencing was tumor-adjacent breast tissue. Receptors were obtained from a female donor with breast cancer. Some clones in this sample may be carry-over from other donors' samples.

There are a few counts of this clonotype. The CDR3 protein is CASSLNPLVRGNQPQHF. CDR3 sequence (DNA): TGTGCCAGCAGTTTAAATCCCCTGGTCAGGGGAAATCAGCCCCAGCATTTT. V gene TRBV28 combines with J gene TRBJ1-5; a possible D gene is TRBD1 (6 bases). The length of the CDR3 is 17 residues. V was clipped by 2 bases and J by 4 bases, with 18 bases between them. CDR1 is MDHEN, CDR2 SYDVKM, per germline.

A remark on this clonotype: A junction end diverges from the germline sequence, so it may reflect a read error. The CDR3 DNA follows: TGCAGCGTCGAAGGGACTAGCGGGTTCTCCTACAATGAGCAGTTCTTC. Its protein product is CSVEGTSGFSYNEQFF. The rearrangement links TRBV29-1 to TRBJ2-1; 12 bases are a match to TRBD2. The CDR3 is 16 amino acids. Looked up from germline, CDR1 is SQVTM and CDR2 is ANQGSEA.

This clonotype was observed at least ten times. A much more abundant neighbour one base away suggests this may be a read error. This sequence joins TRBV7-9 and TRBJ2-3; 7 bases agree with TRBD2. The CDR3 extends over 17 amino acids. The germline V gene has CDR1 SEHNR and CDR2 FQNEAQ (reference sequence). The CDR3 DNA sequence: TGTGCCAGCAGCTCCAGACGGCGGGAGTCTTACACAGATCCGCAGTATTTT. Encoded protein: CASSSRRRESYTDPQYF.

The chain recombines TRBV4-1 with TRBJ1-3; weak D call: TRBD1 (6 bases). Germline V gives CDR1 MGHRA, CDR2 YSYEKL. The V end lost 4 bases, the J end lost 3 bases, and 13 bases lay between the germline ends. The CDR3 is made up of 15 amino acids. This CDR3 is CASSRTEKGGNTIYF. In DNA, the CDR3 is TGCGCCAGCAGCCGGACAGAAAAGGGTGGAAACACCATATATTTT.

The chain is built from TRBV20-1 and TRBJ2-5, with D perhaps TRBD2 (6 bases). From germline, CDR1 is DFQATT and CDR2 SNEGSKA (reference sequence). The V end lost 7 bases, the J end lost 6 bases, and 24 bases lay between the germline ends. The CDR3 extends over 15 amino acids. CDR3 region: CSVLRRGELGKTQYF. The DNA of the CDR3 is TGCAGTGTCCTGCGGCGCGGGGAATTGGGGAAGACCCAGTACTTC.

The rearrangement uses TRBV6-5 and TRBJ2-4; possible D gene TRBD2, 6 bases. CDR1 is MNHEY and CDR2 is SVGAGI in the germline V gene. The CDR3 has 13 amino acids. V dropped 5 bases and J dropped 8 bases, with 13 bases sitting between them. Here the CDR3 reads CASSPGTGDIQYF. CDR3 DNA: TGTGCCAGCAGTCCGGGGACGGGGGACATTCAGTACTTC.